This entry concerns a single T cell receptor beta chain. Its cognate antigen is unknown. V was clipped by 2 bases and J by 5 bases; unmatched bases: 7. CDR3 length: 16 residues. The V gene's germline CDR1 is SGHTA and CDR2 FQGTGA. This record comes from a study of early T cells in non-severe SARS-CoV-2 infection. For the study at large: Chains stayed unpaired after sequencing of bulk RNA from unsorted whole blood. Whole-study results and caveats: Clonotype matching in VDJdb favored anti-spike CD8 responses and did not capture private and CD4 specificities.

Individual cDNA molecules received unique molecular identifiers during library preparation. In TCRdb, the 5' RACE reads were re-called with MiXCR into one record per CDR3 protein. The sample has approximately 99,000 distinct CDR3 sequences, 9% to 14% seen once. The rearrangement joins TRBV7-3 to TRBJ2-2; TRBD1 aligns across 8 bases. This TCR was recovered from an adult who was a healthcare worker with PCR-confirmed SARS-CoV-2 infection or an uninfected control (not recorded which). The sequencing input was whole blood. The DNA of the CDR3 is TGTGCCAGCAGCTTAGGAGGCAGGGGGCTGACCGGGGAGCTGTTTTTT. This gives the protein CASSLGGRGLTGELFF.